This T cell receptor beta chain was profiled in a study of radiation and T cells in renal cell carcinoma. This clone appeared a single time. The CDR3 totals 16 residues. With 2 bases removed from V and 2 bases from J, the gap between germline ends came to 13 bases. Germline V CDR1 and CDR2: LGHNA, YNFKEQ. The time point is: baseline pretreatment blood. This sample's treatment: 15 Gy SBRT to primary tumor, nephrectomy 4 weeks later. Sequencing used immunoSEQ multiplex PCR; TCRdb keeps in-frame clones, though not all of them. The sample includes some 150,000 clones, around four fifths seen only once; the top ten take 20% to 25%.

The sample in question was blood, obtained from a patient whose treatment included radiotherapy and nephrectomy. The J gene is TRBJ1-5, the V gene TRBV4-2; perhaps TRBD1 as D (6 bases). The source of this sequence is a woman aged 50 to 60 with renal cell carcinoma. CDR3 bases: TGTGCCAGCAGCCAACCACAGGGTAGTGGCAATCAGCCCCAGCATTTT. This translates into CASSQPQGSGNQPQHF.